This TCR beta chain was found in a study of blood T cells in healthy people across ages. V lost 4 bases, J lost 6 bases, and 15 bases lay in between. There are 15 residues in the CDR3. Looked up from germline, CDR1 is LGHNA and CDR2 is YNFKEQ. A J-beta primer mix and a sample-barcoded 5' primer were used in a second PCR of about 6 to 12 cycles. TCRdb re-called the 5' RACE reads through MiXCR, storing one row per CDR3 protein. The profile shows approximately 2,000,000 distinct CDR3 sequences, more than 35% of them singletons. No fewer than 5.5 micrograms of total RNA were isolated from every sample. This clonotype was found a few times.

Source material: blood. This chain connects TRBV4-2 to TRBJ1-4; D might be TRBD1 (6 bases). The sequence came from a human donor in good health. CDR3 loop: CASSRDSRGDEKLFF. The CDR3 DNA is TGTGCCAGCAGCCGCGATTCCAGGGGTGATGAAAAACTGTTTTTT.